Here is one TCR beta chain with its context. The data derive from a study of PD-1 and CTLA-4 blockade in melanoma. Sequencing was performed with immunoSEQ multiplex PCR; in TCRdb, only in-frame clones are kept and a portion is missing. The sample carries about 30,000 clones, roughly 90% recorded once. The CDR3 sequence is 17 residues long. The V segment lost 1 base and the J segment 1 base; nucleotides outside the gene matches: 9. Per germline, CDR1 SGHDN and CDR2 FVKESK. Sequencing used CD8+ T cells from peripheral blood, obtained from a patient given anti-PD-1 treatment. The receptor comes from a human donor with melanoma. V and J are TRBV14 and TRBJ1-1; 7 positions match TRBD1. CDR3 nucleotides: TGTGCCAGCAGCCAAGTAGGGACAGCTATCTCGAACACTGAAGCTTTCTTT. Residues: CASSQVGTAISNTEAFF.